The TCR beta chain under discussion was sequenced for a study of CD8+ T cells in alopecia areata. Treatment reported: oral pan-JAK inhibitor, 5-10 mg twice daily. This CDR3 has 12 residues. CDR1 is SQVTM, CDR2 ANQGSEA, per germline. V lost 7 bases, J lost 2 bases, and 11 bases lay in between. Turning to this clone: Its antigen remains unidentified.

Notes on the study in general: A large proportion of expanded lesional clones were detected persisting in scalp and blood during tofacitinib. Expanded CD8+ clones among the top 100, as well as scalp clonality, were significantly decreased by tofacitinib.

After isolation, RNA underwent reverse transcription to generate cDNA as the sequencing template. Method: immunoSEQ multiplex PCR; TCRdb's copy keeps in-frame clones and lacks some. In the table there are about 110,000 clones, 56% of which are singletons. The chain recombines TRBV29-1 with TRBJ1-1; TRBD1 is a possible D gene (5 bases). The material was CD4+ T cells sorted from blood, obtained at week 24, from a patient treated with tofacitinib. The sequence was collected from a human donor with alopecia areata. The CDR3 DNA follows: TGCAGCGCTGCAGGACAAAACACTGAAGCTTTCTTT. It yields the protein CSAAGQNTEAFF. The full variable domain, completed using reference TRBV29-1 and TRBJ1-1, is SAVISQKPSRDICQRGTSLTIQCQVDSQVTMMFWYRQQPGQSLTLIATANQGSEATYESGFVIDKFPISRPNLTFSTLTVSNMSPEDSSIYLCSAAGQNTEAFFGQGTRLTVV.